This entry is about one T cell receptor (beta chain). On sorted subsets, replicate PCRs used 200 to 250 ng DNA, or about 30,000 T cell genomes. Clones were sequenced by immunoSEQ multiplex PCR, and TCRdb holds only the in-frame ones, with some missing. Here the sample spans 1.4 million to 1.5 million clones, around 95% being singletons. This record comes from a study of shared clonotypes between healthy human individuals. The V and J ends lost 5 bases and 3 bases respectively, with 10 bases between them. The germline gives CDR1 LNHNV, CDR2 YYDKDF (reference sequence). The CDR3 contains 13 residues. This TCR derives from a young man in good health. The sample was naive CD4+ T cells sorted from blood. Specified subset: CD45RA+ positively selected. The V gene is TRBV15, the J gene TRBJ1-1, with D uncertain. CDR3 region: CATSLVRDTEAFF. DNA of the CDR3: TGTGCCACCAGCCTGGTACGGGACACTGAAGCTTTCTTT.